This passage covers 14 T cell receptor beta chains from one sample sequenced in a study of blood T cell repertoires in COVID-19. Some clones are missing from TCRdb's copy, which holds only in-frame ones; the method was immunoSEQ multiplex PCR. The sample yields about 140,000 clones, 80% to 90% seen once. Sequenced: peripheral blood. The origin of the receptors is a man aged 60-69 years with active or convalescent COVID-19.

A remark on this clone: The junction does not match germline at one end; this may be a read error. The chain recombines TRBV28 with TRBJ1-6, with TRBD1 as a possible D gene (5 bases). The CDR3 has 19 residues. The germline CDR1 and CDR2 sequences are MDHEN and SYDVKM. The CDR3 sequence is CASSLVTGGAAPYNSPLHF. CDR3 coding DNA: TGTGCCAGCAGTTTAGTCACCGGAGGGGCGGCGCCCTACAATTCACCCCTCCACTTT.

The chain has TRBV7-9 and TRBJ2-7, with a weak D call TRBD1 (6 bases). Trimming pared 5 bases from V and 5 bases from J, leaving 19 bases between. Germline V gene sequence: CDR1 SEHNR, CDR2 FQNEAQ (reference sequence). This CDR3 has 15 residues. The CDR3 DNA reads TGTGCCAGCAGCAAAAATGGGGTCGGACAGAACGAGCAGTACTTC. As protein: CASSKNGVGQNEQYF.

The CDR3 here is CASSSREGATDTQYF. The CDR3 DNA follows: TGTGCCAGCAGTTCTCGTGAGGGGGCCACAGATACGCAGTATTTT. This rearrangement joins TRBV3-1 (or the pseudogene TRBV3-2) to TRBJ2-3; 7 bases map to TRBD1. V gave up 6 bases and J gave up 2 bases; unmatched junction bases: 8. The CDR3 is 15 residues long. Germline assignment: CDR1 LGHDT and CDR2 YNNKEL (reference sequence).

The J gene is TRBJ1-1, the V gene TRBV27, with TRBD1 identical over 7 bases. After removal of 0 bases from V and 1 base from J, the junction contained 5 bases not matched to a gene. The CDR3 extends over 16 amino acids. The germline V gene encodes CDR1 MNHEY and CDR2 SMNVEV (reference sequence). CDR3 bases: TGTGCCAGCAGTTTATCACCAAGACAGGGGAACACTGAAGCTTTCTTT. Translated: CASSLSPRQGNTEAFF.

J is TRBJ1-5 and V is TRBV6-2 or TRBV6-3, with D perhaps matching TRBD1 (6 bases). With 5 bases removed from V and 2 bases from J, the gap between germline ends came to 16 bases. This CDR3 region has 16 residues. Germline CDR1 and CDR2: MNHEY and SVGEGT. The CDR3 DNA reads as TGTGCCAGCAGTATTGCTACAGGGACCGGCAATCAGCCCCAGCATTTT. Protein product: CASSIATGTGNQPQHF.

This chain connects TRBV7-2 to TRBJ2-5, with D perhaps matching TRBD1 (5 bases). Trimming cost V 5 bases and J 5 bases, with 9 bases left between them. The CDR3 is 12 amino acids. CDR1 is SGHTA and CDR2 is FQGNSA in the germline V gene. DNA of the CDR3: TGTGCCAGCAGCCCGAACAGGGAGACCCAGTACTTC. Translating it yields CASSPNRETQYF.

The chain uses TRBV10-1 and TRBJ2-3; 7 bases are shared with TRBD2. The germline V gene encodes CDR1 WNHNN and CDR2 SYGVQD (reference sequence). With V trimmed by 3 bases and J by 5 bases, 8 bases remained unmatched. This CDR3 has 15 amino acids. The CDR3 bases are TGCGCCAGCAGTGAAGTTGCGGGAGCCATAGATACGCAGTATTTT. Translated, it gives CASSEVAGAIDTQYF.

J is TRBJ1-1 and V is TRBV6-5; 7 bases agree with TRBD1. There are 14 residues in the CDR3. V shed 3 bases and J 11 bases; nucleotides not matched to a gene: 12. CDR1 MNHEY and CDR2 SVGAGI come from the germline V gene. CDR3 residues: CASSYEGASKKAFF. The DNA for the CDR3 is TGTGCCAGCAGTTATGAGGGGGCCTCCAAGAAGGCTTTCTTT.

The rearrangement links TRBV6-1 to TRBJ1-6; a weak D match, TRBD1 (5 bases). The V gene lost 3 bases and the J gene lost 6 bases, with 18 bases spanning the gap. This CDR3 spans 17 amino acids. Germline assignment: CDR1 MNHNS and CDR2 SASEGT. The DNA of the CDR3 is TGTGCCAGCAGTGACCAAGGGTCGGGGGGATTTAATTCACCCCTCCACTTT. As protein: CASSDQGSGGFNSPLHF.

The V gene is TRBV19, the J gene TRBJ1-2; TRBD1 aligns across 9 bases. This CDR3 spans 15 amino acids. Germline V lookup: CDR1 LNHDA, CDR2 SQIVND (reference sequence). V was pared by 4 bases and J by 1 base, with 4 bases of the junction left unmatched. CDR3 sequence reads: CASSTGQGLNYGYTF. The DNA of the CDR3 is TGTGCCAGTAGTACCGGACAGGGGCTTAACTATGGCTACACCTTC.

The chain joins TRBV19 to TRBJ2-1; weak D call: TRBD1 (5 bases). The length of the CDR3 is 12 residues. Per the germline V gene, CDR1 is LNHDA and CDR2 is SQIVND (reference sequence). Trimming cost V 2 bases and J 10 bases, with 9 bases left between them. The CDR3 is CASSILGLEQFF. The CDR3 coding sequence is TGTGCCAGTAGTATATTGGGGCTGGAGCAGTTCTTC.

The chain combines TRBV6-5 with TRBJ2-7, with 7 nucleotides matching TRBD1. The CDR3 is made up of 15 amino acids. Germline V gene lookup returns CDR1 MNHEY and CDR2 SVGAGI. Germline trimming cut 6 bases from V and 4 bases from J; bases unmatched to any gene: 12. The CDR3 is CASSPAGTDNYEQYV. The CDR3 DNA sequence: TGTGCCAGCAGCCCAGCTGGGACAGATAATTACGAGCAGTACGTC.

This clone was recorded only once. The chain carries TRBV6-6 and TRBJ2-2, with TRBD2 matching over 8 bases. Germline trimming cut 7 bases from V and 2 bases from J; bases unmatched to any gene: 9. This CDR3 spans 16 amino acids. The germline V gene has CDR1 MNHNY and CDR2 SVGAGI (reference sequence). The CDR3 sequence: CASKLGAGGNTGELFF. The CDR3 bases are TGTGCCAGCAAACTAGGGGCGGGGGGAAACACCGGGGAGCTGTTTTTT.

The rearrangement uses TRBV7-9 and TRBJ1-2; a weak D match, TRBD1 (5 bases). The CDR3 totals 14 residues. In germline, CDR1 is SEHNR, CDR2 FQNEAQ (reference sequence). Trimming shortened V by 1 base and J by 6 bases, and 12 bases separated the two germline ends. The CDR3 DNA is TGTGCCAGCAGCTTAGTCGGGGGAATCGATGGCTACACCTTC. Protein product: CASSLVGGIDGYTF.